The 6 T cell receptor beta chains presented below share a single source sample, sequenced in a study of radiation and T cells in renal cell carcinoma. Noted time point: baseline pretreatment blood. Treatment of the sample: 15 Gy SBRT to primary tumor, nephrectomy 4 weeks later. Profiled with immunoSEQ multiplex PCR; TCRdb holds only in-frame clones, not every one. The sample records approximately 140,000 clones, around 78% being singletons. This sample comprised blood, obtained from a patient whose treatment included radiotherapy and nephrectomy. Receptors originate from a woman between 50 and 59 years old with renal cell carcinoma.

The V and J genes are TRBV11-2 and TRBJ2-7, with D possibly being TRBD1 (6 bases). Germline loops: CDR1 SGHAT, CDR2 FQNNGV. This CDR3 contains 14 residues. The V end lost 5 bases, the J end lost 2 bases, and 13 bases lay between the germline ends. The CDR3 DNA reads TGTGCCAGCAGCACTGGACAGCCACCCTACGAGCAGTACTTC. This codes for CASSTGQPPYEQYF.

The CDR3 nucleotides read TGTGCCAGCAGCCAGCGTCTCGACAGGGGTTACTACAATGAGCAGTTCTTC. Protein: CASSQRLDRGYYNEQFF. The chain employs TRBV14 and TRBJ2-1; 8 bases are a match to TRBD1. V gave up 3 bases and J gave up 3 bases; unmatched junction bases: 10. The CDR3 is 17 amino acids. Per the germline V gene, CDR1 is SGHDN and CDR2 is FVKESK.

This clone was recorded once. V gene TRBV2 combines with J gene TRBJ2-1; D unresolved. Trimming removed 6 bases from V and 2 bases from J, with 2 bases in between. The length of the CDR3 is 11 residues. Germline V gene data show CDR1 as SNHLY and CDR2 as FYNNEI. The CDR3 DNA reads as TGTGCCAGCAGCACCTACAATGAGCAGTTCTTC. Translating it yields CASSTYNEQFF.

V is TRBV7-2 and J is TRBJ2-7, with 8 bases aligning to TRBD1. The J segment lost 2 bases and the V segment lost 0 bases, leaving 3 bases of the junction unmatched. This CDR3 region has 15 residues. CDR1 is SGHTA and CDR2 is FQGNSA in the germline V gene. CDR3 amino acids: CASSLATGVPYEQYF. Written as DNA, the CDR3 is TGTGCCAGCAGCTTAGCGACAGGGGTCCCCTACGAGCAGTACTTC.

The rearrangement links TRBV7-2 to TRBJ1-6, with unresolved D. Germline V gene lookup returns CDR1 SGHTA and CDR2 FQGNSA. The CDR3 contains 15 residues. Trimming shortened V by 3 bases and J by 6 bases, and 12 bases separated the two germline ends. The CDR3 region is CASSFGFRANSPLHF. CDR3 DNA: TGTGCCAGCAGCTTTGGATTTCGGGCTAATTCACCCCTCCACTTT.

The V gene is TRBV4-1, the J gene TRBJ1-3; 11 bases are shared with TRBD1. Unmatched junction bases numbered 19, after V lost 4 bases and J lost 8 bases. CDR1 MGHRA and CDR2 YSYEKL come from the germline V gene. The CDR3 is made up of 19 amino acids. The CDR3 DNA follows: TGCGCCAGCAGCCGAGATGGACAGGGGGCATGGAACCGGATAGACACCATATATTTT. This gives the protein CASSRDGQGAWNRIDTIYF.